This TCR beta chain was observed in a study of neurological immune-mediated disorders. Trimming removed 6 bases from V and 8 bases from J, with 14 bases in between. The CDR3 has 13 amino acids. This clonotype was counted ten times or more. The authors produced cDNA by 5'RACE using 10-nucleotide random UMIs. TCRdb re-derived calls from the 5' RACE reads in MiXCR, one entry per CDR3 protein. The repertoire holds about 70,000 distinct CDR3 sequences, with 4.5% to 6% as singletons. Input material: PBMCs. This receptor was obtained from a woman aged 70-85 years with multiple sclerosis. The chain has TRBV12-3 or TRBV12-4 and TRBJ2-1; D might be TRBD2 (6 bases). The CDR3 DNA reads as TGTGCCAGCAGCCGCACTAGCAACGATGAGCAGTTCTTC. This translates into CASSRTSNDEQFF.